This T cell receptor (beta chain) was documented in a study of T cells in Graves' hyperthyroidism and ophthalmopathy (dated by TCRdb to between 2018 and 2020). At the level of the whole study: Peripheral blood samples were taken at initial diagnosis, before any treatment was given. To identify distinguishing TCR V-J signatures, a discovery cohort of 90 to 100 patients was used, comprising fewer than 45 with Graves' ophthalmopathy and under 60 with stable Graves' hyperthyroidism. Whether ophthalmopathy could be predicted prospectively was tested in an independent validation cohort made up of fewer than 20 hyperthyroidism patients plus 17 patients who later progressed to ophthalmopathy. For training and testing, the roughly 97 patients in the discovery cohort were randomly divided in a 7:3 ratio. Thyroid tissue and blood T-cell repertoires from about six Graves' hyperthyroidism patients were also compared in the study. Following sampling, methimazole starting at 30 mg daily was given to hyperthyroidism patients, and high-dose intravenous methylprednisolone was given to ophthalmopathy patients. The paper describes TCR Vbeta CDR3 sequencing of about 140 peripheral blood samples, made up of approximately 40 ophthalmopathy patients, roughly 75 hyperthyroidism patients and about 17 progressor patients.

This clonotype was found a few times. This receptor's antigen is unknown. No clone much larger than this one lies a single base away; base qualities are absent. Study-wide conclusions, independent of this receptor: Most expanded thyroid clonotypes (frequency above 0.001) were also detected in blood, a finding suggesting that blood repertoires may reflect thyroid immune responses. In validation, progression to ophthalmopathy was predicted by the model with 65% to 71% sensitivity and roughly 76% specificity, a median of approximately 7.1 months before onset. A model built on a 13 V-J signature distinguished ophthalmopathy from stable hyperthyroidism, reaching approximately 89% sensitivity and around 81% specificity in cross-validation and 80%/75% in testing. No statistical method was used to fix the sample size in advance, and group allocation was not hidden from the investigators.

V is pared back by 0 bases and J by 2 bases, with 9 bases lying between the germline termini. The CDR3 sequence holds 15 residues, the cysteine and phenylalanine included. The only DNA kept is the CDR3, 45 bases in frame from the first base. The germline V gene supplies CDR1 SGHRS and CDR2 YFSETQ. Hyperthyroidism patients were aged 18 to 65 years and newly diagnosed, with disease duration of less than 2 months. Any patient with an uncontrolled infection, another autoimmune disease, pregnancy or lactation was excluded. Clinical symptoms, serum thyroxine and TRAb, thyroid ultrasound, and orbital computed tomography formed the basis for the diagnoses. For progressor patients, blood was drawn at the first diagnosis of hyperthyroidism, before any ophthalmopathy symptoms had appeared. PBMCs were separated from roughly 10 ml of fresh peripheral blood using Ficoll-Paque density gradient centrifugation. Progressor patients were initially diagnosed with Graves' hyperthyroidism and developed ophthalmopathy during follow-up. Trizol reagent was used to extract total RNA, and RNA quality was then checked on an Agilent 2100 Bioanalyzer.

The TCR beta CDR3 regions were amplified from the RNA transcripts. A first-round RT-PCR of the TCR CDR3 used the HTBI primer set with the Qiagen OneStep RT-PCR kit. Libraries were constructed in a second round of multiplex PCR, after which size selection and purification were carried out. Libraries were sequenced paired-end with 100 bp reads on an Illumina HiSeq2000. The paper's data handling went like this. Raw data were processed with SOAPnuke, discarding reads with adapters, uncalled bases, mean Phred below 15, or no exact constant-primer or identifier match. High-quality paired reads were merged using COPE v1.2.5, and each unique nucleotide sequence was defined as a clonotype. MiTCR v1.1 was used to align clonotypes to the IMGT TRBV, TRBD and TRBJ reference segments. Analysis was restricted to V-J combinations with a frequency above 0.0001, which covered about 99% of repertoires. A TCS score was defined as the ratio of F50 (clonal expansion) to E x V (chaos), with BLOSUM62-based TCRdist applied between CDR3 peptides within each V-J. Welch's t-statistics and random forest reduced roughly 540 V-J features to 10 to 15, which were used in a naive Bayes classifier (R e1071). TCRdb reprocessed the public reads (quality trimming at Q25 with fastp, clone calling with MiXCR) and kept in-frame beta chains. Records with the same CDR3 protein are collapsed into one entry carrying the most frequent genes and DNA. The V and J calls were not made by the authors but by TCRdb's processing. Here the sample has a few hundred thousand distinct CDR3 sequences; less than 15% occur a single time. In total, the top ten clones hold less than 25% of the sample.

This sequence was found in a man aged 30-40 years with Graves' hyperthyroidism that later progressed to Graves' ophthalmopathy. Sequencing used blood. This chain is built from TRBV5-1 and TRBJ1-5; the D segment cannot be called with confidence. The sequenced DNA is TGCGCCAGCAGCTTGGATGGGATGGGCAATCAGCCCCAGCATTTT. The translation is CASSLDGMGNQPQHF.